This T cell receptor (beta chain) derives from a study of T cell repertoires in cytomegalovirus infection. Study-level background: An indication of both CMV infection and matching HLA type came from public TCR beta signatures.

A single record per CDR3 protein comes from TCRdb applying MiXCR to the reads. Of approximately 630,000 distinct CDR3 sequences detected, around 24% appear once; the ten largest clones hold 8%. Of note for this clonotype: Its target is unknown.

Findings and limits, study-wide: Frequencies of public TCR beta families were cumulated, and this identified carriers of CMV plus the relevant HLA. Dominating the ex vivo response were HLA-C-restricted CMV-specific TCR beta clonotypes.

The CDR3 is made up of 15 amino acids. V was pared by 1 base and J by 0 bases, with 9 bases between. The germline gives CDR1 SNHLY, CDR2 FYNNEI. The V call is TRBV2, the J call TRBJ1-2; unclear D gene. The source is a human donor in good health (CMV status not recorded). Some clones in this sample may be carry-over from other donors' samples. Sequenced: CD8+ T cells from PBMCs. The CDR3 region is CASSEDAEANYGYTF. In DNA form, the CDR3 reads TGTGCCAGCAGTGAAGATGCGGAAGCTAACTATGGCTACACCTTC.